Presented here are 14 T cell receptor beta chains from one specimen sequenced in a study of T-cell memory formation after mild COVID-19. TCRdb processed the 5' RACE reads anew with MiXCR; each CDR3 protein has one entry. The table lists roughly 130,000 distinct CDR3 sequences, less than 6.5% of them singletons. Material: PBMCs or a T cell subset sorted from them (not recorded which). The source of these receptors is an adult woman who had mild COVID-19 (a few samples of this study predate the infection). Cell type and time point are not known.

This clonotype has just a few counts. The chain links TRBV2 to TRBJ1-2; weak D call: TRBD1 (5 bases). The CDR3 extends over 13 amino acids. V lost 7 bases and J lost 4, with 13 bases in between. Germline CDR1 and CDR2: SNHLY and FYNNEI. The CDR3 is CASTLTEFYGYTF. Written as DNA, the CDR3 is TGTGCCAGCACCCTGACAGAATTCTATGGCTACACCTTC.

In DNA form, the CDR3 reads TGTGCCACCAGGGGGACACCCAACACCGGGGAGCTGTTTTTT. Protein sequence: CATRGTPNTGELFF. The V call is TRBV15, the J call TRBJ2-2, with TRBD1 as a possible D gene (6 bases). The CDR3 has 14 residues. CDR1 is LNHNV, CDR2 YYDKDF, per germline (reference sequence). V gave up 6 bases and J gave up 2 bases, with 10 bases separating them.

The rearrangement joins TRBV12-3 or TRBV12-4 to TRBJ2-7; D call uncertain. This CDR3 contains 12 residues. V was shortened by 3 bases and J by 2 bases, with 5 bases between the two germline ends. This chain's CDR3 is CASSFLTYEQYF. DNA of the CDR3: TGTGCCAGCAGTTTTCTGACCTACGAGCAGTACTTC.

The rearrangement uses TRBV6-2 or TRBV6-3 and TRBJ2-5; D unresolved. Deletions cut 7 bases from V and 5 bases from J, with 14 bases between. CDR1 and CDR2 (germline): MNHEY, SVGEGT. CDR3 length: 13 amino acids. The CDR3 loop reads CASKDTSRETQYF. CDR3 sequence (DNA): TGTGCCAGCAAGGATACCAGCCGCGAGACCCAGTACTTC.

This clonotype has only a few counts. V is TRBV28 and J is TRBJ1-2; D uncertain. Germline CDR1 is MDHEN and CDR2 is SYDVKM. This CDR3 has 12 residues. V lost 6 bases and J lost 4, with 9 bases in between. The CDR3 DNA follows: TGTGCCAGCAGCGAGTTTGGCTATGGCTACACCTTC. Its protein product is CASSEFGYGYTF.

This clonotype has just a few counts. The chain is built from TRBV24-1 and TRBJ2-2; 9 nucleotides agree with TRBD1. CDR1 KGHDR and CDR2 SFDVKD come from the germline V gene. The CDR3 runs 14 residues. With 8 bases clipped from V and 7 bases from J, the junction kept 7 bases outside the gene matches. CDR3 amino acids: CATKGQGPGGELFF. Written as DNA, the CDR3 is TGTGCCACCAAGGGACAGGGACCGGGCGGGGAGCTGTTTTTT.

The CDR3 coding sequence is TGTGCCAGCAGCCCCCACCTCAGGACAGACCTTAACTATGGCTACACCTTC. This encodes CASSPHLRTDLNYGYTF. V usage is TRBV7-7 and J usage is TRBJ1-2, with a tentative D call TRBD1 (6 bases). Trimming cost V 5 bases and J 1 base, with 20 bases left between them. The CDR3 extends over 17 amino acids. CDR1 and CDR2 from the germline V gene are SSHAT and FNYEAQ (reference sequence).

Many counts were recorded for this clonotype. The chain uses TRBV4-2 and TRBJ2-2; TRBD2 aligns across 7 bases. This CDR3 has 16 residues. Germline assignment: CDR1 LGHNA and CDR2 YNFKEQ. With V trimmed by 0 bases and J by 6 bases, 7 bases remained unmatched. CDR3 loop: CASSQDLLAIAGELFF. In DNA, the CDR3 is TGTGCCAGCAGCCAAGATCTACTAGCGATAGCCGGGGAGCTGTTTTTT.

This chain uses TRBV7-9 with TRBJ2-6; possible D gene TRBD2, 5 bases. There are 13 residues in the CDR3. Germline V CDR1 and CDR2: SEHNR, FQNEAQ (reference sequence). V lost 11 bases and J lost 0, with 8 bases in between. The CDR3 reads CALGSSGANVLTF. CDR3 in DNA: TGTGCCTTAGGGAGCTCTGGGGCCAACGTCCTGACTTTC.

The CDR3 sequence: CASNNRVSGGYTF. The DNA of the CDR3 is TGTGCCAGCAATAATAGGGTATCAGGTGGCTACACCTTC. The chain joins TRBV12-3 or TRBV12-4 to TRBJ1-2; D remains unclear. This CDR3 comprises 13 residues. V gave up 7 bases and J gave up 7 bases, with 16 bases separating them.

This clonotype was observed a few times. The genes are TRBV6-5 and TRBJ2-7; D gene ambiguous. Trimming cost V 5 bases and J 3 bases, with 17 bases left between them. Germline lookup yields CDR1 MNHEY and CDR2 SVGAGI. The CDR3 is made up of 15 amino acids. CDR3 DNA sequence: TGTGCCAGCAGTCCCGATTTTCAAAGGAGCTACGAGCAGTACTTC. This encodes CASSPDFQRSYEQYF.

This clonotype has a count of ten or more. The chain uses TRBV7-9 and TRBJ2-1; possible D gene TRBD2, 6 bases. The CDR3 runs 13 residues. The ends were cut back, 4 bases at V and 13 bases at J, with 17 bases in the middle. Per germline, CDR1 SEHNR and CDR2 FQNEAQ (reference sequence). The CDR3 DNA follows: TGTGCCAGCAGCTCAGCATACGGGACTCCTCAGTTCTTC. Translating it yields CASSSAYGTPQFF.

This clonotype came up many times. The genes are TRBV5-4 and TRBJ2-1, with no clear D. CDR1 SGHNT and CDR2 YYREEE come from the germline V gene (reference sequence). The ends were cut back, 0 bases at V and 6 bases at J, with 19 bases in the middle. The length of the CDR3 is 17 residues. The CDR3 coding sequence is TGTGCCAGCAGCTTGGGGCTAGAAGGATGGGATATCAATGAGCAGTTCTTC. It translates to CASSLGLEGWDINEQFF.

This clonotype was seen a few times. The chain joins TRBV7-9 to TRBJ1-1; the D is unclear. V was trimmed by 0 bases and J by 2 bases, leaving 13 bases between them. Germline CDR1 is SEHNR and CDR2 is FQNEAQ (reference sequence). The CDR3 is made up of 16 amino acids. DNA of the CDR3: TGTGCCAGCAGCTTAGCATCTTGGACGGCCAACACTGAAGCTTTCTTT. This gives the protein CASSLASWTANTEAFF.